This T cell receptor (beta chain) was recovered during a study of control samples from healthy donors and cancer patients. Only in-frame clones appear in the TCRdb table, and some are missing; sequencing was by immunoSEQ multiplex PCR. The table includes about 65,000 clones, 90% detected once. The source of this sequence is a woman in her forties or fifties with colorectal cancer. Sequenced: PBMCs.

CDR3 in amino acids: CASSRGGENIQYF. The DNA for the CDR3 is TGTGCCAGCAGCCGGGGAGGTGAAAACATTCAGTACTTC. The chain couples TRBV28 to TRBJ2-4; D is possibly TRBD2 (6 bases). The germline CDR1 and CDR2 sequences are MDHEN and SYDVKM. The V and J ends lost 6 bases and 5 bases respectively, with 11 bases between them. There are 13 residues in the CDR3.